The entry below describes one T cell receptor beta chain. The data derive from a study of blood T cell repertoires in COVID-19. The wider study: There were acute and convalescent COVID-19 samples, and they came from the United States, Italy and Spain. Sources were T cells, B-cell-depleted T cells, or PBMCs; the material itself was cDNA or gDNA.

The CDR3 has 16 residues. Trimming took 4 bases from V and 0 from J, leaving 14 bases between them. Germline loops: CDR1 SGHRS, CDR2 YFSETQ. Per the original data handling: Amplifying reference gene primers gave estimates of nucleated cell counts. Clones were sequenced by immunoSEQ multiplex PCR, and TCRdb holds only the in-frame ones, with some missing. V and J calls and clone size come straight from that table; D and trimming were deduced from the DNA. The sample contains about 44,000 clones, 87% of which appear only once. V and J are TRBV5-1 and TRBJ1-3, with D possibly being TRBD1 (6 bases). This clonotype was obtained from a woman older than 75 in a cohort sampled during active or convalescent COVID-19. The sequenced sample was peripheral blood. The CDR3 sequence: CASSRAGTRSGNTIYF. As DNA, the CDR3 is TGCGCCAGCAGCCGTGCCGGGACACGCTCTGGAAACACCATATATTTT. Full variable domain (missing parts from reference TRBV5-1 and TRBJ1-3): KAGVTQTPRYLIKTRGQQVTLSCSPISGHRSVSWYQQTPGQGLQFLFEYFSETQRNKGNFPGRFSGRQFSNSRSEMNVSTLELGDSALYLCASSRAGTRSGNTIYFGEGSWLTVV.